These 26 T cell receptor beta chains were all obtained from the same sample, sequenced in a study of T cell repertoires in cytomegalovirus infection (dated by TCRdb to between 2017 and 2020). Sequencing used an Illumina HiSeq 1500. TCRdb's own reprocessing of the public reads used fastp at Q25 and MiXCR and kept productive beta chains. Here each entry gathers all rows of one CDR3 protein and keeps the most common genes and DNA. The sample table contains 50,000 or so distinct CDR3 sequences; only one count was recorded for approximately 20% of them. The ten largest clones capture less than 20% of the sample. For these TCRs, the target antigens are not known. The specimen was PBMCs, sequenced either directly or after in vitro stimulation (not recorded which). These receptors came from a human donor in good health (CMV status not recorded). Some clones in this sample may be carry-over from other donors' samples.

This clonotype was counted ten times or more. This CDR3 reads CASSLVRAGGPKNIQYF. The CDR3 coding sequence is TGTGCCAGCAGCTTAGTCAGAGCGGGAGGCCCTAAAAACATTCAGTACTTC. This chain joins TRBV7-2 and TRBJ2-4; 9 nucleotides match TRBD2. The V and J ends lost 1 base and 4 bases, in that order; junction bases with no gene match: 8. The CDR3 sequence is 17 residues long. CDR1 is SGHTA, CDR2 FQGNSA, per germline.

This clonotype came up once. The chain combines TRBV5-5 with TRBJ1-4; weak D call: TRBD1 (5 bases). Germline V lookup: CDR1 SGHKS, CDR2 YYEKEE (reference sequence). The CDR3 sequence is 15 residues long. V was trimmed by 4 bases and J by 8 bases, leaving 18 bases between them. The chain's CDR3 is CASSPWGEKEEKLFF. DNA of the CDR3: TGTGCCAGCAGCCCATGGGGGGAGAAAGAAGAAAAACTGTTTTTT.

The rearrangement joins TRBV28 to TRBJ2-7; 8 nucleotides line up with TRBD1. Looked up from germline, CDR1 is MDHEN and CDR2 is SYDVKM. V lost 7 bases to trimming and J lost 2 bases; unmatched junction nucleotides: 7. The CDR3 runs to 14 residues. CDR3 nucleotide sequence: TGTGCCAGCATCCCGGACAGGGTGACCTACGAGCAGTACTTC. As protein: CASIPDRVTYEQYF.

There are a few counts of this clonotype. The chain recombines TRBV7-2 with TRBJ2-3; D unresolved. Germline V CDR1 and CDR2: SGHTA, FQGNSA. V dropped 5 bases and J dropped 2 bases, with 11 bases sitting between them. The CDR3 runs 14 residues. CDR3 sequence: CASSPTYYTDTQYF. In DNA form, the CDR3 reads TGTGCCAGCAGCCCCACTTACTACACAGATACGCAGTATTTT.

This clonotype came up many times. The germline gene is not matched at one end of the junction; a read error may be the cause. The rearrangement links TRBV4-3 to TRBJ2-5; TRBD2 matches at 7 bases. Germline CDR1 LGHNA, CDR2 YSLEER. The length of the CDR3 is 14 residues. In DNA form, the CDR3 reads TGCGCCAGCAGCCAAGATCTGCGGGAGTTGGCCCAGTGCTTC. It is translated as CASSQDLRELAQCF.

Ten or more counts support this clonotype. This chain connects TRBV12-3 or TRBV12-4 to TRBJ2-3; tentatively, D is TRBD2 (6 bases). There are 14 residues in the CDR3. V lost 6 bases and J 4 bases, leaving 14 bases between the germline ends. The CDR3 sequence: CASSSAGRADTQYF. The CDR3 region has the DNA TGTGCCAGCAGCTCAGCGGGTCGGGCAGATACGCAGTATTTT.

This chain connects TRBV3-1 to TRBJ1-1; 7 bases fit TRBD1. The CDR3 consists of 15 residues. Germline V gives CDR1 LGHDT, CDR2 YNNKEL (reference sequence). V gave up 2 bases and J gave up 2 bases; unmatched junction bases: 5. The CDR3 DNA reads as TGTGCCAGCAGCCAATGGACAGGATCCAACACTGAAGCTTTCTTT. Its protein product is CASSQWTGSNTEAFF.

The chain links TRBV7-2 to TRBJ1-3; a possible D gene is TRBD1 (5 bases). V lost 5 bases and J 9 bases, leaving 17 bases between the germline ends. There are 14 residues in the CDR3. Germline lookup yields CDR1 SGHTA and CDR2 FQGNSA. CDR3 DNA sequence: TGTGCCAGCAGCCCCGCCGGCCGGGGGGTCACCATATATTTT. This sequence encodes CASSPAGRGVTIYF.

In its sample, this clonotype was seen many times. This sequence joins TRBV10-3 and TRBJ2-7; 8 positions agree with TRBD1. The V and J ends lost 10 bases and 4 bases, in that order; junction bases with no gene match: 9. The CDR3 runs to 13 residues. From germline, CDR1 is ENHRY and CDR2 SYGVKD. The CDR3 bases are TGTGCCACCGTCGGGACAGGCACTTACGAGCAGTACTTC. This codes for CATVGTGTYEQYF.

This clonotype turned up a few times. The genes are TRBV5-4 and TRBJ2-1, with D perhaps TRBD2 (5 bases). The CDR3 is 15 amino acids. V was shortened by 0 bases and J by 3 bases, with 10 bases between the two germline ends. Germline V gene sequence: CDR1 SGHNT, CDR2 YYREEE (reference sequence). The chain's CDR3 is CASSLGEGLYNEQFF. The CDR3 bases are TGTGCCAGCAGCTTGGGCGAGGGCCTCTACAATGAGCAGTTCTTC.

The genes are TRBV6-1 and TRBJ2-7, with 7 bases lining up with TRBD2. Trimming removed 8 bases from V and 4 bases from J; junction bases left unmatched: 2. The CDR3 spans 11 residues. The germline gives CDR1 MNHNS, CDR2 SASEGT. CDR3 nucleotides: TGTGCCAGCGGGAGGGGTTACGAGCAGTACTTC. It specifies CASGRGYEQYF.

Many counts were recorded for this clonotype. This rearrangement joins TRBV7-2 to TRBJ2-5; 8 bases are a match to TRBD2. CDR1 is SGHTA, CDR2 FQGNSA, per germline. The CDR3 contains 14 residues. V lost 1 base and J lost 3; bases outside the gene matches: 1. The CDR3 bases are TGTGCCAGCAGCTTAGAACTAGCGGAAGAGACCCAGTACTTC. Encoded protein: CASSLELAEETQYF.

The sample holds many counts of this clonotype. This sequence joins TRBV6-1 and TRBJ1-2; D is ambiguous. This CDR3 comprises 17 residues. Looked up from germline, CDR1 is MNHNS and CDR2 is SASEGT. The CDR3 here is CGFCQQSGRIDNYGYTF. DNA for the CDR3: TGTGGGTTCTGCCAGCAATCTGGACGGATTGACAACTATGGCTACACCTTC.

At least ten counts were recorded for this clonotype. The chain combines TRBV28 with TRBJ1-1; D gene uncertain. The V gene's germline CDR1 is MDHEN and CDR2 SYDVKM. The length of the CDR3 is 13 residues. The V gene lost 2 bases and the J gene lost 1 base, with 5 bases spanning the gap. The CDR3 coding sequence is TGTGCCAGCAGTTTAAATCCGAACACTGAAGCTTTCTTT. It codes for CASSLNPNTEAFF.

This clonotype was recorded at least ten times. The rearrangement uses TRBV7-2 and TRBJ2-1; possibly TRBD2 for D (5 bases). CDR3 length equals 14 residues. The germline V gene encodes CDR1 SGHTA and CDR2 FQGNSA. V was cut by 7 bases and J by 6 bases, with 16 bases left in between. Here the CDR3 reads CASIKGDDTNEQFF. Written as DNA, the CDR3 is TGTGCCAGCATCAAGGGAGATGATACCAATGAGCAGTTCTTC.

V gene TRBV5-8 combines with J gene TRBJ2-7; no firm D call. From germline, CDR1 is SGHTS and CDR2 YDEGEE. Trimming removed 4 bases from V and 0 bases from J, with 5 bases in between. This CDR3 spans 12 amino acids. CDR3 bases: TGTGCCAGCAGCCTGATCTCCTACGAGCAGTACTTC. Translation: CASSLISYEQYF.

This clonotype was counted between two and nine times. The chain recombines TRBV27 with TRBJ2-3, with D possibly being TRBD2 (5 bases). From germline, CDR1 is MNHEY and CDR2 SMNVEV (reference sequence). This CDR3 is built from 15 residues. Trimming removed 4 bases from V and 1 base from J, with 12 bases in between. CDR3 protein: CASSSMERGTDTQYF. CDR3 nucleotide sequence: TGTGCCAGCAGTTCAATGGAGAGGGGCACAGATACGCAGTATTTT.

On this clonotype: Germline and junction disagree at one end, which may indicate a read error. The chain couples TRBV2 to TRBJ2-1; 8 bases match TRBD2. The CDR3 is 14 residues long. The V gene's germline CDR1 is SNHLY and CDR2 FYNNEI. CDR3 sequence reads: CASSAASGFNEQIF. The CDR3 DNA reads TGTGCCAGCAGTGCGGCTAGCGGGTTCAATGAGCAGATCTTC.

This clonotype was recorded many times. The V and J genes are TRBV12-3 or TRBV12-4 and TRBJ1-1; D is unresolved. V gave up 4 bases and J gave up 1 base, with 13 bases separating them. The CDR3 spans 15 residues. The CDR3 sequence is CASSSRVLGNTEAFF. CDR3 DNA sequence: TGTGCCAGCAGTTCACGGGTCTTGGGGAACACTGAAGCTTTCTTT.

This rearrangement joins TRBV7-8 to TRBJ2-4; D unclear. Germline CDR1 and CDR2: SGHVS and FQNEAQ. The ends were cut back, 5 bases at V and 6 bases at J, with 8 bases in the middle. This CDR3 contains 12 residues. CDR3 sequence (DNA): TGTGCCAGCAGCGCGATGGGAAACATTCAGTACTTC. It specifies CASSAMGNIQYF. Based on the CDR3 plus reference TRBV7-8 and TRBJ2-4, the full variable domain is GAGVSQSPRYKVAKRGQDVALRCDPISGHVSLFWYQQALGQGPEFLTYFQNEAQLDKSGLPSDRFFAERPEGSVSTLKIQRTQQEDSAVYLCASSAMGNIQYFGAGTRLSVL.

The chain carries TRBV5-1 and TRBJ2-7; D assignment may be TRBD1 or TRBD2 (6 bases each). The CDR3 sequence is 15 residues long. Trimming shortened V by 0 bases and J by 2 bases, and 12 bases separated the two germline ends. Germline loops: CDR1 SGHRS, CDR2 YFSETQ. The CDR3 here is CASSLVGGRAYEQYF. The CDR3 nucleotides are TGCGCCAGCAGCTTGGTTGGGGGGCGCGCCTACGAGCAGTACTTC.

With regard to this clonotype: A much larger clone lies one base from this, so it may be a read error. The chain employs TRBV19 and TRBJ2-5; perhaps TRBD1 as D (8 bases). CDR3 size: 15 residues. Germline values: CDR1 LNHDA, CDR2 SQIVND (reference sequence). Trimming removed 7 bases from V and 2 bases from J, with 17 bases in between. CDR3 loop: CASKDRGGRQETQYF. The DNA for the CDR3 is TGTGCCAGTAAAGACAGGGGAGGGCGACAAGAGACCCAGTACTTC.

Many counts were recorded for this clonotype. The chain carries TRBV2 and TRBJ2-2, with D uncertain. The CDR3 contains 12 residues. Per the germline V gene, CDR1 is SNHLY and CDR2 is FYNNEI. V lost 4 bases and J 5 bases, leaving 5 bases between the germline ends. In nucleotides, the CDR3 is TGTGCCAGCAGTGTAAATACCGGGGAGCTGTTTTTT. It encodes CASSVNTGELFF.

The chain couples TRBV5-4 to TRBJ2-2; D call uncertain. CDR3 length: 15 amino acids. The V end was cut by 2 bases, the J end by 1 base, with 9 bases between. Germline CDR1 SGHNT, CDR2 YYREEE (reference sequence). This CDR3 reads CASSLKAKNTGELFF. The CDR3 region has the DNA TGTGCCAGCAGCTTAAAGGCTAAGAACACCGGGGAGCTGTTTTTT.

V gene TRBV5-4 combines with J gene TRBJ2-1, with D possibly matching TRBD2 (5 bases). This CDR3 spans 14 amino acids. Trimming stripped 2 bases from V and 10 bases from J, with 16 bases between. CDR1 and CDR2 from the germline V gene are SGHNT and YYREEE (reference sequence). CDR3 bases: TGTGCCAGCAGCTTTAATCCCCTTTCGGGAGAGCAGTTCTTC. It encodes CASSFNPLSGEQFF. Full variable domain (remainder filled in from reference TRBV5-4 and TRBJ2-1): ETGVTQSPTHLIKTRGQQVTLRCSSQSGHNTVSWYQQALGQGPQFIFQYYREEENGRGNFPPRFSGLQFPNYSSELNVNALELDDSALYLCASSFNPLSGEQFFGPGTRLTVL.

This clonotype was detected ten times or more. The genes are TRBV28 and TRBJ1-2, with D tentatively TRBD1 (5 bases). The ends were cut back, 6 bases at V and 3 bases at J, with 11 bases in the middle. Germline-derived CDR1 and CDR2 are MDHEN and SYDVKM. The CDR3 has 13 amino acids. CDR3: CASSPGGDYGYTF. CDR3 DNA: TGTGCCAGCAGCCCCGGGGGGGACTATGGCTACACCTTC.